This T cell receptor (beta chain) stems from a study of kidney transplant recipient with SARS-CoV-2 infection (dated by TCRdb to the early 2020s). In this sample, this clonotype turned up many times. Its antigen remains undetermined. One base away there is no much larger clone; base qualities are not given. The CDR3 has 14 amino acids, counting the end cysteine and phenylalanine. The read is trimmed to its CDR3 DNA, 42 bases read in frame from base 1. From the germline V gene, CDR1 is MDHEN and CDR2 is SYDVKM. V drops 6 bases and J drops 0 bases, leaving 11 bases in between. The time point label for this specimen denotes: pre-pandemic baseline sample and day 111 after first positive SARS-CoV-2 test. Sequencer: Illumina MiSeq. The peripheral T cell repertoire was profiled for human TCRbeta genes. The authors processed their data as follows. Beta-binomial modelling was used to test for differences in clonotype abundance while accounting for variability over time. Clonotypes that had expanded were screened against the ImmuneCODE reference database of SARS-CoV-2-associated TCRs and mapped onto regions of the viral genome. Additional analyses of the repertoire looked at TRBV gene usage, CDR3 length, CDR3 amino acid overlap between time points, clonotype abundance distributions and Jaccard similarity. TCRdb took the public reads, trimmed them with fastp at Q25, ran MiXCR for clone calling and kept in-frame beta chains. Rows merge per CDR3 protein into single entries with the most common DNA and genes. The authors' filters were not applied to this entry. In all, the sample holds 200,000 to 300,000 distinct CDR3 sequences, and under 35% of those were seen once. Almost 7.5% of the sample is held by the ten biggest clonotypes.

Specimen: a blood sample, collected at baseline and between days 110 and 120 from a kidney transplant recipient. This TCR came from a male patient between 25 and 39 years old who had COVID-19 and was a kidney transplant recipient. Following a transplant, a fraction of the T cells may be traceable to the graft donor. The rearrangement combines TRBV28 with TRBJ1-2; the D segment could be TRBD1, given 6 matching bases. The sequenced DNA: TGTGCCAGCAGAGAAGGGGGGGCTAACTATGGCTACACCTTC. It translates to CASREGGANYGYTF.